This TCR beta chain is drawn from a study of pediatric ulcerative colitis. The assay was run at survey level. Sequenced by immunoSEQ multiplex PCR; TCRdb stores in-frame clones only, minus some. The data contain 23,000 or so clones, roughly two thirds of them singletons. Germline lookup yields CDR1 SEHNR and CDR2 FQNEAQ (reference sequence). With V trimmed by 5 bases and J by 10 bases, 9 bases remained unmatched. This CDR3 spans 15 amino acids. Study observations and caveats: Acute severe colitis showed lower rectal diversity from clonal expansions.

As for this clone: The antigen is not known.

During colonoscopy, one to two rectal pinch biopsies were collected. No immunosuppressive drugs were given to ulcerative colitis patients before diagnostic colonoscopy. The rearrangement uses TRBV7-9 and TRBJ1-6, with 9 bases that match TRBD1. Sequenced material: gut tissue. This clonotype was obtained from a boy aged 5-17 years with severe ulcerative colitis. CDR3 nucleotides: TGTGCCAGCAGCCCACCCCGACAGGGGGACTCACCCCTCCACTTT. The encoded protein is CASSPPRQGDSPLHF.